Presented here are 15 T cell receptor beta chains from one specimen sequenced in a study of blood T cell repertoires in COVID-19. The repertoire was sequenced with immunoSEQ multiplex PCR; TCRdb's copy has only in-frame clones and lacks some. This table holds approximately 270,000 clones, around 88% found once. Sequenced: peripheral blood. These receptors were taken from a woman in her thirties with COVID-19, enrolled during active disease.

The chain recombines TRBV11-3 with TRBJ2-4; 12 bases are a match to TRBD2. The CDR3 totals 19 residues. Trimming cost V 5 bases and J 3 bases; bases outside gene matches: 14. Germline CDR1 SGHNT, CDR2 YENEEA. The DNA of the CDR3 is TGTGCCAGCAGCCCCGGGGCGACTAGCGGGAGAGAGGGCAAAAACATTCAGTACTTC. It encodes CASSPGATSGREGKNIQYF.

The V and J genes are TRBV2 and TRBJ1-3; D gene uncertain. This CDR3 has 14 amino acids. The germline V gene has CDR1 SNHLY and CDR2 FYNNEI. The ends were cut back, 8 bases at V and 2 bases at J, with 13 bases in the middle. CDR3 loop: CASRRGFTGNTIYF. Written as DNA, the CDR3 is TGTGCCAGCCGGAGAGGGTTCACTGGAAACACCATATATTTT. The variable domain in full, with the rest retrieved from reference TRBV2 and TRBJ1-3, is EPEVTQTPSHQVTQMGQEVILRCVPISNHLYFYWYRQILGQKVEFLVSFYNNEISEKSEIFDDQFSVERPDGSNFTLKIRSTKLEDSAMYFCASRRGFTGNTIYFGEGSWLTVV.

J is TRBJ2-1 and V is TRBV2; 7 bases agree with TRBD1. CDR3 size: 15 residues. Looked up from germline, CDR1 is SNHLY and CDR2 is FYNNEI. V was clipped by 6 bases and J by 4 bases; unmatched bases: 9. Here the CDR3 reads CASRGIGQDYNEQFF. As DNA, the CDR3 is TGTGCCAGCAGGGGTATAGGACAGGATTACAATGAGCAGTTCTTC.

The V call is TRBV6-4, the J call TRBJ1-5; TRBD1 might be the D (5 bases). The germline CDR1 and CDR2 sequences are MRHNA and SNTAGT. The CDR3 runs to 13 residues. Trimming removed 11 bases from V and 3 bases from J, with 14 bases in between. The CDR3 coding sequence is TGTGCCTCCCCCTTCAGGGACAATCAGCCCCAGCATTTT. It is translated as CASPFRDNQPQHF.

V is TRBV6-2 or TRBV6-3 and J is TRBJ2-7, with 7 bases matching TRBD1. The germline V gene has CDR1 MNHEY and CDR2 SVGEGT. CDR3 length: 14 amino acids. V shed 5 bases and J 1 base; nucleotides not matched to a gene: 5. The CDR3 region has the DNA TGTGCCAGCAGTACCTGGACAGGTTCCTACGAGCAGTACTTC. It is translated as CASSTWTGSYEQYF.

The chain links TRBV30 to TRBJ1-1, with TRBD1 as a possible D gene (5 bases). This CDR3 spans 11 amino acids. The germline CDR1 and CDR2 sequences are GTSNPN and SVGIG (reference sequence). V lost 2 bases and J lost 8, with 9 bases in between. The CDR3 loop is CAWSRGWEAFF. In DNA, the CDR3 is TGTGCCTGGAGTCGGGGGTGGGAAGCTTTCTTT.

The J gene is TRBJ1-5, the V gene TRBV18; 10 bases match TRBD1. The CDR3 loop spans 16 amino acids. Trimming at V came to 4 bases and at J to 6 bases, leaving 9 bases not matched to a gene. Per germline, CDR1 KGHSH and CDR2 LQKENI. CDR3 coding DNA: TGTGCCAGCTCACGGGACAGGGGTACGAACCGTCAGCCCCAGCATTTT. This translates into CASSRDRGTNRQPQHF.

The chain combines TRBV5-4 with TRBJ2-5; 13 positions agree with TRBD2. This CDR3 is built from 18 residues. CDR1 is SGHNT and CDR2 is YYREEE in the germline V gene (reference sequence). The ends lost 4 bases at V and 1 base at J; junction bases unmatched: 10. This CDR3 is CASSPGTSGTSLQETQYF. The CDR3 DNA is TGTGCCAGCAGCCCAGGGACTAGCGGGACGAGCCTCCAAGAGACCCAGTACTTC.

The chain uses TRBV18 and TRBJ1-2; TRBD1 is a possible D gene (5 bases). Germline lookup yields CDR1 KGHSH and CDR2 LQKENI. The CDR3 is 12 residues long. Trimming stripped 5 bases from V and 2 bases from J, with 6 bases between. The CDR3 DNA reads TGTGCCAGCTCAGGGGGGAACTATGGCTACACCTTC. Residues: CASSGGNYGYTF.

The chain carries TRBV21-1 and TRBJ1-3. TRBV21-1 has pseudogene status. This CDR3 region has 16 residues. The CDR3 region has the DNA TGTGCCAGCAGCAAAGGTAGCAGCCTCTCTGGAAACACCATATATTTT. As protein: CASSKGSSLSGNTIYF.

As regards this clone: Other nucleotide sequences from this sample produce the same CDR3. The CDR3 DNA sequence: TGCGCCAGCAGCTTGGGTCAGGGTGACTATGGCTACACCTTC. Its translation: CASSLGQGDYGYTF. This chain links TRBV5-1 with TRBJ1-2; a weak D match, TRBD1 (5 bases). CDR3 size: 14 residues. Germline V gene sequence: CDR1 SGHRS, CDR2 YFSETQ. The V and J ends lost 0 bases and 3 bases respectively, with 9 bases between them.

The chain uses TRBV6-2 or TRBV6-3 and TRBJ1-2, with TRBD1 matching 9 bases. Germline V CDR1 and CDR2: MNHEY, SVGEGT. This CDR3 has 16 amino acids. V shed 6 bases and J 5 bases; nucleotides not matched to a gene: 13. CDR3 amino acids: CASSPRDRVFGYGYTF. For the CDR3, the DNA is TGTGCCAGCAGCCCCCGGGACAGGGTTTTCGGTTATGGCTACACCTTC.

The table lists this clone with a count of one. The chain links TRBV4-3 to TRBJ2-3, with 8 bases lining up with TRBD1. The ends lost 0 bases at V and 5 bases at J; junction bases unmatched: 7. Looked up from germline, CDR1 is LGHNA and CDR2 is YSLEER. The CDR3 consists of 16 residues. CDR3 DNA: TGCGCCAGCAGCCAAGATTCAGGGGGCGGAATAGATACGCAGTATTTT. Its protein product is CASSQDSGGGIDTQYF.

The V call is TRBV7-8, the J call TRBJ1-2, with D maybe TRBD1 (6 bases). This CDR3 region has 21 residues. Trimming removed 0 bases from V and 0 bases from J, with 26 bases in between. Germline CDR1 SGHVS, CDR2 FQNEAQ. In DNA, the CDR3 is TGTGCCAGCAGCTTAGCGCCCGTCTACAGGGAAGTTTCCGCCCCTAACTATGGCTACACCTTC. As protein: CASSLAPVYREVSAPNYGYTF.

A single count supports this clone. The chain combines TRBV5-1 with TRBJ1-1, with 8 bases that match TRBD1. Germline assignment: CDR1 SGHRS and CDR2 YFSETQ. Trimming cost V 4 bases and J 5 bases; bases outside gene matches: 4. The CDR3 totals 13 residues. The CDR3 loop reads CASSPGQGTEAFF. The CDR3 bases are TGCGCCAGCAGCCCTGGACAGGGTACTGAAGCTTTCTTT.